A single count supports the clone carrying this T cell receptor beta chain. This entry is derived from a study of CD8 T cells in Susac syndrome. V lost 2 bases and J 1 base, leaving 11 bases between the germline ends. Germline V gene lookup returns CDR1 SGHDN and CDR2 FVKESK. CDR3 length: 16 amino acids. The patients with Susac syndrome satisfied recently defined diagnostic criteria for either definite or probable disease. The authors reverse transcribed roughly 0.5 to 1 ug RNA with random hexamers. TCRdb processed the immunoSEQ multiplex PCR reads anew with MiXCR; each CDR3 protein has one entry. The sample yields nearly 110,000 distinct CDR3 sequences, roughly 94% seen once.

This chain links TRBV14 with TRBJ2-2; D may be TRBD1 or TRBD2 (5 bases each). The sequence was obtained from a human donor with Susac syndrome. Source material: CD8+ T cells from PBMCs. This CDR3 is CASSQKVGVNTGELFF. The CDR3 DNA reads TGTGCCAGCAGCCAAAAAGTGGGGGTGAACACCGGGGAGCTGTTTTTT.